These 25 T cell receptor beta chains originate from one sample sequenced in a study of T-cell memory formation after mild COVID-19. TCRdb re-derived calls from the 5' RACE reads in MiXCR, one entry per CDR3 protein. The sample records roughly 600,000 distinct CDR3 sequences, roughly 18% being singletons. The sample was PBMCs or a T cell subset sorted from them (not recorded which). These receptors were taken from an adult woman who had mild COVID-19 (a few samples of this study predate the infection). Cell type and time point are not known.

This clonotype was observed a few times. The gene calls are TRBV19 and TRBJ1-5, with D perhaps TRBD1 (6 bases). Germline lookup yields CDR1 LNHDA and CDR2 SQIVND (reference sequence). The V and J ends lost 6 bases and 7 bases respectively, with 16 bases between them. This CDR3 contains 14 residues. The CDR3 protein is CASSPQGSLQPQHF. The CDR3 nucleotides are TGTGCCAGTAGCCCACAGGGTTCCCTCCAGCCCCAGCATTTT.

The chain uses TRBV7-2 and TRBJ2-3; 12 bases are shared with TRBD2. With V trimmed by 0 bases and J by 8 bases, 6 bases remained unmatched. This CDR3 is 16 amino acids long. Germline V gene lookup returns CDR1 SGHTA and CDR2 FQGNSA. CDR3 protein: CASSLATSGSKGTQYF. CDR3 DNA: TGTGCCAGCAGCTTAGCGACTAGCGGGAGTAAGGGTACGCAGTATTTT.

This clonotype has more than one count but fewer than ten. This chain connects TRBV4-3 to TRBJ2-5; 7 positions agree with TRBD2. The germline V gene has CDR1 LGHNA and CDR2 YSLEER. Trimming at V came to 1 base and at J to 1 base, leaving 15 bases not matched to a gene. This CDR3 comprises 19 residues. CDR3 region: CASSQVALRGSRSQETQYF. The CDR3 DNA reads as TGCGCCAGCAGCCAAGTCGCTTTGCGGGGGAGCCGCAGCCAAGAGACCCAGTACTTC.

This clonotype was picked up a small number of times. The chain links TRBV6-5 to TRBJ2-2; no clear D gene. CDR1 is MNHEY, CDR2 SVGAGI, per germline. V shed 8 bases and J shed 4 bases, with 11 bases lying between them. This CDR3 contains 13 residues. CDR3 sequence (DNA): TGTGCCAGCGCTTTTCGTGCCACCGGGGAGCTGTTTTTT. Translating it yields CASAFRATGELFF.

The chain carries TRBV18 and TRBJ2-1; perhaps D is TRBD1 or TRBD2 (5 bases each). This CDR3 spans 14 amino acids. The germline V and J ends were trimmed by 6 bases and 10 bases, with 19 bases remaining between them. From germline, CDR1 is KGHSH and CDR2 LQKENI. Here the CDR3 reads CASSSGTTTSEQFF. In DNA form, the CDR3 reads TGTGCCAGCTCGTCCGGGACGACGACCAGCGAGCAGTTCTTC.

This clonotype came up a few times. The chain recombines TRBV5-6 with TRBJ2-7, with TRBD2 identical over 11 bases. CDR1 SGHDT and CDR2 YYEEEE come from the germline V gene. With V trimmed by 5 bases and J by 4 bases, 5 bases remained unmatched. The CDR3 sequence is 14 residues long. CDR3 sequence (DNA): TGTGCCAGCAGTTCTGTAGCGGGAGGGTACGAGCAGTACTTC. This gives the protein CASSSVAGGYEQYF.

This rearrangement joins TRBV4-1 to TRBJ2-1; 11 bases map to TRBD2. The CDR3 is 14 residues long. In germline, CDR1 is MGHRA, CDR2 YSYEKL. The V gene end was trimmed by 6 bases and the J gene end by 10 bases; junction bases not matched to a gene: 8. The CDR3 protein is CASSLLAGVNEQFF. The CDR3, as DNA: TGCGCCAGCAGTTTACTAGCGGGAGTCAACGAGCAGTTCTTC.

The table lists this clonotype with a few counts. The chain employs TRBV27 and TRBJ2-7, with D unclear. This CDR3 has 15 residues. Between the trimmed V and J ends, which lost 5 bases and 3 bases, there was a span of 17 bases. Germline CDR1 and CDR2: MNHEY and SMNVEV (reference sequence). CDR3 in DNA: TGTGCCAGCAGTACAACCCGCGTACCAAACTACGAGCAGTACTTC. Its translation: CASSTTRVPNYEQYF.

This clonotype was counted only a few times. CDR3 coding DNA: TGTGCCATCAGTGAGATCCTTGGATACTATGGCTACACCTTC. Protein: CAISEILGYYGYTF. The chain combines TRBV10-3 with TRBJ1-2; unclear D gene. Trimming cost V 2 bases and J 3 bases, with 10 bases left between them. The CDR3 covers 14 residues. CDR1 is ENHRY and CDR2 is SYGVKD in the germline V gene.

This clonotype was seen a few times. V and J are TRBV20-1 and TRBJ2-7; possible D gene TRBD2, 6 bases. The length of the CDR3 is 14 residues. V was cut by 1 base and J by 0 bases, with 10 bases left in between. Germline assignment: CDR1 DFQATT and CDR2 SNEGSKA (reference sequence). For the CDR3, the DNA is TGCAGTGCTAGAGGCGGGACTTCCTCCTACGAGCAGTACTTC. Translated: CSARGGTSSYEQYF.

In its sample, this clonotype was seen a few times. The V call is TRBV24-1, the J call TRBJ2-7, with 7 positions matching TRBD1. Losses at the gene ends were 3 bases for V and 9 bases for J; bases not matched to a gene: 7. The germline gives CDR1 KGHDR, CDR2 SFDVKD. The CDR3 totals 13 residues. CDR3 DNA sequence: TGTGCCACCAGTGATGCTGACAGGGTAGCGCAGTACTTC. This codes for CATSDADRVAQYF.

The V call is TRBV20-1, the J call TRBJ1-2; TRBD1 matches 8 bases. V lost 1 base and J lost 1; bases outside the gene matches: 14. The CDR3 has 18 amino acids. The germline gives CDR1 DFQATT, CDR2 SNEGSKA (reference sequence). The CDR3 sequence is CSARATVLIQGDNYGYTF. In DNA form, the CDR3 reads TGCAGTGCTAGAGCTACCGTCTTGATACAGGGGGATAACTATGGCTACACCTTC.

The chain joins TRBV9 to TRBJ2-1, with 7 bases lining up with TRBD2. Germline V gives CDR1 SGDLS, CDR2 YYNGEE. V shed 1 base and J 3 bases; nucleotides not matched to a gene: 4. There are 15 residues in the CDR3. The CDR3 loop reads CASSVLSGFYNEQFF. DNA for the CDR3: TGTGCCAGCAGCGTACTTAGCGGGTTCTACAATGAGCAGTTCTTC.

The CDR3 DNA sequence: TGTGCCAGCAGAGCCTGGGGACAGGGGAACACTGAAGCTTTCTTT. Translating gives CASRAWGQGNTEAFF. V usage is TRBV6-5 and J usage is TRBJ1-1; 9 bases are a match to TRBD1. This CDR3 is built from 15 residues. Germline V lookup: CDR1 MNHEY, CDR2 SVGAGI. The V segment lost 6 bases and the J segment 1 base; nucleotides outside the gene matches: 6.

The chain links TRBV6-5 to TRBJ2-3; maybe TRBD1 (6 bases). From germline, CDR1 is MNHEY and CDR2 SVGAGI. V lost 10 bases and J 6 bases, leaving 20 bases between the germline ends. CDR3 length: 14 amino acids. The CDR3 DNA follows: TGTGCCATCAGGGGCCCGACCGATGTCGATACGCAGTATTTT. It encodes CAIRGPTDVDTQYF.

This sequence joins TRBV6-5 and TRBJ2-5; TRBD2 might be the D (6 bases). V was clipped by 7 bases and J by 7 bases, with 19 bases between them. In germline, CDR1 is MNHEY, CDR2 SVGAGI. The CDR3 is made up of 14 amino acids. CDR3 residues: CASKWIAGPGTQYF. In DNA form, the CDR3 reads TGTGCCAGCAAATGGATCGCGGGGCCCGGGACCCAGTACTTC.

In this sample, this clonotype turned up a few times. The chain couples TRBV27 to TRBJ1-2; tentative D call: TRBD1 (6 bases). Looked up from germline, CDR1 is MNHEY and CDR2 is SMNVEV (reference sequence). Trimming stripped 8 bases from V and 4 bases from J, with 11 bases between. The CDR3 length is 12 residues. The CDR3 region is CASGAGVYGYTF. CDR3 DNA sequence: TGTGCCAGCGGGGCAGGGGTCTATGGCTACACCTTC.

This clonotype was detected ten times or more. The chain's CDR3 is CASSSSGPDTQYF. CDR3 nucleotides: TGTGCCAGCAGTTCTAGCGGCCCAGATACGCAGTATTTT. V and J are TRBV12-3 or TRBV12-4 and TRBJ2-3, with 7 bases lining up with TRBD2. This CDR3 spans 13 amino acids. Trimming took 4 bases from V and 4 from J; bases not matched to a gene: 2.

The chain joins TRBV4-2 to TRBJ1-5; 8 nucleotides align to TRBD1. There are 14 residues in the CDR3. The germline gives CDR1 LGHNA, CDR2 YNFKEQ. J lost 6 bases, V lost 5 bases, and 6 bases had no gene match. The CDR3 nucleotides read TGTGCCAGCAGCAAGGACAGGGCCAGTCAGCCCCAGCATTTT. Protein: CASSKDRASQPQHF.

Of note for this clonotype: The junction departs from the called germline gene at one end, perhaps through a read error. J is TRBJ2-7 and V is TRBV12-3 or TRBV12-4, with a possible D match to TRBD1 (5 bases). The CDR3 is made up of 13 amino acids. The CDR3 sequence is CASRLDRYYEQYF. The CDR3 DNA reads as TGTGCCAGCAGGTTAGACAGATACTACGAGCAGTACTTC.

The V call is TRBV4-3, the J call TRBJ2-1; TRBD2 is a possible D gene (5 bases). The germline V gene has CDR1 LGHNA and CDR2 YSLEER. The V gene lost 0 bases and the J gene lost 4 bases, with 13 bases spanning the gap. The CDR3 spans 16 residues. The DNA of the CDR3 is TGCGCCAGCAGCCAAGATAGATCCGGACTGTACAATGAGCAGTTCTTC. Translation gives CASSQDRSGLYNEQFF.

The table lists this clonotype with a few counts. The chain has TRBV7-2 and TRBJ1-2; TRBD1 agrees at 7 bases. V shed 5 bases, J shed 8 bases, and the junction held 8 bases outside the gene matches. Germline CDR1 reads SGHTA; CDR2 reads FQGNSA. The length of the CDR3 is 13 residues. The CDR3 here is CASSLNRGTGYTF. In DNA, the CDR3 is TGTGCCAGCAGCCTTAACAGGGGTACGGGCTACACCTTC.

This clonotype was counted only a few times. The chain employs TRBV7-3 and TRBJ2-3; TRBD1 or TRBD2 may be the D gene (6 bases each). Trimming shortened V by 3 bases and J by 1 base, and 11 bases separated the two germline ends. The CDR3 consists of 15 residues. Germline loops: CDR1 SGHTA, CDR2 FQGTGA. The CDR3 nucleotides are TGTGCCAGCAGCTTGGATGGGGGGCGCACAGATACGCAGTATTTT. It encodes CASSLDGGRTDTQYF.

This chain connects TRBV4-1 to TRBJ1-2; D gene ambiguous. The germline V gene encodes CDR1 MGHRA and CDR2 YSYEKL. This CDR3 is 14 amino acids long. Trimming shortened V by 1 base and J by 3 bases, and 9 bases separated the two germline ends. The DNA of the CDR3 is TGCGCCAGCAGCCAAGTTCTGAGAGACTATGGCTACACCTTC. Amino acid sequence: CASSQVLRDYGYTF.

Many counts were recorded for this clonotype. CDR3 region: CASSPRTSGAYEQYF. The CDR3 DNA follows: TGTGCCAGCAGTCCCCGGACTAGCGGGGCTTACGAGCAGTACTTC. V and J are TRBV6-6 and TRBJ2-7; 12 bases match TRBD2. After removal of 5 bases from V and 4 bases from J, the junction contained 6 bases not matched to a gene. Germline-derived CDR1 and CDR2 are MNHNY and SVGAGI (reference sequence). The CDR3 consists of 15 residues.